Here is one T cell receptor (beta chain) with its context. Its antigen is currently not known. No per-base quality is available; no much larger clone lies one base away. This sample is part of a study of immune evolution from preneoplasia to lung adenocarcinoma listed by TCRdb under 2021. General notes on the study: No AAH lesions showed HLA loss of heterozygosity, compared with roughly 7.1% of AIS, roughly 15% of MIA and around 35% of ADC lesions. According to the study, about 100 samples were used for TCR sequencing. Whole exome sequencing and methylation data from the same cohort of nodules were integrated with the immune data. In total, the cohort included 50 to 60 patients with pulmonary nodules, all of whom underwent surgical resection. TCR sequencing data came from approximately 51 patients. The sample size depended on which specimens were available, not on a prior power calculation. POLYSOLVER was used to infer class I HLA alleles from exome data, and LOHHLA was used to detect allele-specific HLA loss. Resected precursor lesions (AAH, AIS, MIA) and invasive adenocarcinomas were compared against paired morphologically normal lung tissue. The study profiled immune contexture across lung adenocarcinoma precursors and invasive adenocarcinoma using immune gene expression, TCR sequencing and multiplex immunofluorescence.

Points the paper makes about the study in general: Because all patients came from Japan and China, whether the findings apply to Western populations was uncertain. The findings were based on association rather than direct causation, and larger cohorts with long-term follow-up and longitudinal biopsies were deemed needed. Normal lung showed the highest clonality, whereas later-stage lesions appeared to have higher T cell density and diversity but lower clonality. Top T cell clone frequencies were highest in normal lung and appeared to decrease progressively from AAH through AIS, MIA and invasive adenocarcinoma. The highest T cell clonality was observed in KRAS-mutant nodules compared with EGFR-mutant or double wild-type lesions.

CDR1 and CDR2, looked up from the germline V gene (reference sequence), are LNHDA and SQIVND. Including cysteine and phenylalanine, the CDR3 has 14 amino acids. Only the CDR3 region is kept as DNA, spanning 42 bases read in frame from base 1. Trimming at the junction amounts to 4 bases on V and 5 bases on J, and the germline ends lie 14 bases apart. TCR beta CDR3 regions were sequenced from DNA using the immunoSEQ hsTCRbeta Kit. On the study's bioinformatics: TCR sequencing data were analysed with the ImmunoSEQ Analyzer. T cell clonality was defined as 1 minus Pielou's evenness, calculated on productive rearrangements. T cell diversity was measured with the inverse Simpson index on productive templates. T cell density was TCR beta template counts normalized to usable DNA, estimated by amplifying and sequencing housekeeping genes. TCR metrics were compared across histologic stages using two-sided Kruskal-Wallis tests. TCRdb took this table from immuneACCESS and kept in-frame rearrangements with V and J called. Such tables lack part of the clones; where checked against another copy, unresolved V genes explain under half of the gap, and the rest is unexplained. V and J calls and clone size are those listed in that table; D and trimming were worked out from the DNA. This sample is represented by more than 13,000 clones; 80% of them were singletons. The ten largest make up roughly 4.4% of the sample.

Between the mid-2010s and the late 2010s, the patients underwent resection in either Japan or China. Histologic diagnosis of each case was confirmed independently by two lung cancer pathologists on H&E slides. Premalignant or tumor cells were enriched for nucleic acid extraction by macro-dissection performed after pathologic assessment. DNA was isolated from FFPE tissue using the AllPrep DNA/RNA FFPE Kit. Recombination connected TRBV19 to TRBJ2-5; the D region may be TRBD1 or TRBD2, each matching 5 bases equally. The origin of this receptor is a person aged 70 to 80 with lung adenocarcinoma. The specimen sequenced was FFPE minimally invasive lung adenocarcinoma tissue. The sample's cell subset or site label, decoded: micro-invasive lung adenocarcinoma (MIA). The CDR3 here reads CASSTRGGKETQYF. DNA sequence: TGTGCCAGTAGTACCCGTGGGGGAAAGGAGACCCAGTACTTC.